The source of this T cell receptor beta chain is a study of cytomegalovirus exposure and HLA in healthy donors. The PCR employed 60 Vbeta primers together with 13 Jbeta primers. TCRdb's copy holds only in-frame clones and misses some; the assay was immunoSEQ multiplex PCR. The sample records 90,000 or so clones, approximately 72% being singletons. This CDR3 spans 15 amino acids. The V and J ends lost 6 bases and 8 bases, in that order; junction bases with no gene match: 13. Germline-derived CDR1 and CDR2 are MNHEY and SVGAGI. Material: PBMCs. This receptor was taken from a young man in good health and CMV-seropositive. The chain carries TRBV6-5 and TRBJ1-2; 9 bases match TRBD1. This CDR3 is CASRSNIGQGYGYTF. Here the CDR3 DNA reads TGTGCCAGCAGGTCAAACATAGGACAGGGGTACGGCTACACCTTC.